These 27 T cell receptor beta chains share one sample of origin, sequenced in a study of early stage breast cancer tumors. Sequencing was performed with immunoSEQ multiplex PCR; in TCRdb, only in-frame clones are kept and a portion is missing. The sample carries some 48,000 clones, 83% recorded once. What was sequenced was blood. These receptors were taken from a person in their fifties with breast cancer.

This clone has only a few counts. The CDR3 DNA follows: TGTGCCAGCAGTGAAACGGGAACTCAAGAGACCCAGTACTTC. It yields the protein CASSETGTQETQYF. This sequence joins TRBV6-1 and TRBJ2-5, with D possibly being TRBD2 (5 bases). The V and J ends lost 2 bases and 2 bases respectively, with 9 bases between them. The CDR3 is 14 residues long. Germline values: CDR1 MNHNS, CDR2 SASEGT.

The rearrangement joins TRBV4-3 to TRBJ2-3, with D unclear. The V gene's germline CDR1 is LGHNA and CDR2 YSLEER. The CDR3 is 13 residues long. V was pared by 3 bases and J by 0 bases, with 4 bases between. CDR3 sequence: CASSHTSTDTQYF. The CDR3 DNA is TGCGCCAGCAGCCATACGAGCACAGATACGCAGTATTTT.

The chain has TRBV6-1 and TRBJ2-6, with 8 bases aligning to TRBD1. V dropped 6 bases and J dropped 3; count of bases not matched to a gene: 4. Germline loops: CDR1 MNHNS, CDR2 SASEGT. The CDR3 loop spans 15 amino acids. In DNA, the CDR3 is TGTGCCAGCAGGGAAACAGGGGGTGGGGCCAACGTCCTGACTTTC. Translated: CASRETGGGANVLTF.

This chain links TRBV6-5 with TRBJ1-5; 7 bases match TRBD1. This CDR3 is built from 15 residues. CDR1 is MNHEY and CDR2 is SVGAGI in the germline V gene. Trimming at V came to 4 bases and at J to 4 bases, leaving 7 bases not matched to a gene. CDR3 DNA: TGTGCCAGCAGTTCCATACAGGGGTTGAATCAGCCCCAGCATTTT. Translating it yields CASSSIQGLNQPQHF.

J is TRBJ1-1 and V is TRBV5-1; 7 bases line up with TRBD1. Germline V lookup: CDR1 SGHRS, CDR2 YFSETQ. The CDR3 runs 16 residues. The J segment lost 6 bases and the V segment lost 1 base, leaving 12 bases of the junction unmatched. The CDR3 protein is CASSLWQGVGGSEAFF. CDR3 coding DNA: TGCGCCAGCAGCTTGTGGCAGGGGGTTGGGGGGTCTGAAGCTTTCTTT.

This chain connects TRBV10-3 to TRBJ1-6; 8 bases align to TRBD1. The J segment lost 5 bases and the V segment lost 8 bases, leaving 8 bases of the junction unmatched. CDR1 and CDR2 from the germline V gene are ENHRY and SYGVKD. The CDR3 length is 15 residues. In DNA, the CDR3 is TGTGCCATCGTGCAGGGGGCACTAAATAATTCACCCCTCCACTTT. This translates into CAIVQGALNNSPLHF.

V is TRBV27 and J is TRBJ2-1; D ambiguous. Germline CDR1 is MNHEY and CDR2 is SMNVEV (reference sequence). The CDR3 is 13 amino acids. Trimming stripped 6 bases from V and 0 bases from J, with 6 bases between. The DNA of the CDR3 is TGTGCCAGCAGAAGCTCCTCCTACAATGAGCAGTTCTTC. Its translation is CASRSSSYNEQFF.

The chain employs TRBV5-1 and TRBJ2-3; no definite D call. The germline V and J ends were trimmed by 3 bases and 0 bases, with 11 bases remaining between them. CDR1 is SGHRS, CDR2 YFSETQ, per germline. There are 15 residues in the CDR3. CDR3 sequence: CASSSPDLSTDTQYF. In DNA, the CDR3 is TGCGCCAGCAGCTCCCCTGACCTAAGCACAGATACGCAGTATTTT.

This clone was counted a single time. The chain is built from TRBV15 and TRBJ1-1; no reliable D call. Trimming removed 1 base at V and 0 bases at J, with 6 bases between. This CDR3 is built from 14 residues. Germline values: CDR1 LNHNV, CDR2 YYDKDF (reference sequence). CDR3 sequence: CATSRGGMNTEAFF. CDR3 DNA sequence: TGTGCCACCAGCAGAGGGGGTATGAACACTGAAGCTTTCTTT.

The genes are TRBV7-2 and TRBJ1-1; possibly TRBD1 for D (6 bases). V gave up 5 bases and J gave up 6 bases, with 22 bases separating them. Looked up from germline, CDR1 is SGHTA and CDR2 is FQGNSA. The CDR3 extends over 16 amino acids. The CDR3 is CASSPSFGGRKAEAFF. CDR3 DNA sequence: TGTGCCAGCAGCCCCTCGTTTGGGGGGCGTAAAGCTGAAGCTTTCTTT.

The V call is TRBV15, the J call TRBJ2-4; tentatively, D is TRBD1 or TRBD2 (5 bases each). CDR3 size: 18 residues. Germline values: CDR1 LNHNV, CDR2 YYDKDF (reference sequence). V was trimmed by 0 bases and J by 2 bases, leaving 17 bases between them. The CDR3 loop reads CATSRDSSWGSSKNIQYF. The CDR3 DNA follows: TGTGCCACCAGCAGAGATAGTTCCTGGGGGAGCTCCAAAAACATTCAGTACTTC.

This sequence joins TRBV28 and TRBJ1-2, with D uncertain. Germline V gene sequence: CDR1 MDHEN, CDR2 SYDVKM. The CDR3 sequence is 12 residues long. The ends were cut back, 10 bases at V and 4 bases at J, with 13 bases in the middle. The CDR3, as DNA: TGTGCCACCCAACCGGGTGCCTATGGCTACACCTTC. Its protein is CATQPGAYGYTF.

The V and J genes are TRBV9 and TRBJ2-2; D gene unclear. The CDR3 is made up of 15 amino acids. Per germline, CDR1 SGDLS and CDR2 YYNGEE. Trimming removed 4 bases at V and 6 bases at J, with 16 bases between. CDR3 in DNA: TGTGCCAGCAGCCCCGGTTCCCCGTCAGCCGGGGAGCTGTTTTTT. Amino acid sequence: CASSPGSPSAGELFF. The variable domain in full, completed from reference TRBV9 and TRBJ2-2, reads DSGVTQTPKHLITATGQRVTLRCSPRSGDLSVYWYQQSLDQGLQFLIQYYNGEERAKGNILERFSAQQFPDLHSELNLSSLELGDSALYFCASSPGSPSAGELFFGEGSRLTVL.

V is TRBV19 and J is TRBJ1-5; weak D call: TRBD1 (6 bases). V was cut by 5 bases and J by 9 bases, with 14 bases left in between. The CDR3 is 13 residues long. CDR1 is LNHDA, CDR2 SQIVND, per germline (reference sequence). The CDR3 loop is CASSSRGERPQHF. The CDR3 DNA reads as TGTGCCAGTAGTTCCAGGGGTGAGCGGCCCCAGCATTTT.

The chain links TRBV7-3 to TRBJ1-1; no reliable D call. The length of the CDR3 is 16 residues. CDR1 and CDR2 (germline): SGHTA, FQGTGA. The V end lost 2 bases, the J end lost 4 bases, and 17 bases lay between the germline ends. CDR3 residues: CASSLLDPQAGTEAFF. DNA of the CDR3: TGTGCCAGCAGCTTATTGGACCCACAAGCGGGCACTGAAGCTTTCTTT.

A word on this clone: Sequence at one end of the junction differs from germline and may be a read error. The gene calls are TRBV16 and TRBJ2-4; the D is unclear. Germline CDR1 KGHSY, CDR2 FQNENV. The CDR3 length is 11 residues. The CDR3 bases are TGTGCCAGCAGCCCCAAGAACATTCAGTACTTC. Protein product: CASSPKNIQYF.

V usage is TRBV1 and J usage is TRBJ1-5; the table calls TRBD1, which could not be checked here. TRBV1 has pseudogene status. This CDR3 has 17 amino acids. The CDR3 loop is CTSSQDRTGYTNQPQHF. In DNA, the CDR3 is TGCACCAGCAGCCAAGATCGGACAGGGTATACCAATCAGCCCCAGCATTTT.

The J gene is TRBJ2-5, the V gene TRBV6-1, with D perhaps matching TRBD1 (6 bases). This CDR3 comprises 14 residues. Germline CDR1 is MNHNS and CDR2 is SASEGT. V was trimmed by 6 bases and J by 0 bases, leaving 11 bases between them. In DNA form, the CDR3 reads TGTGCCAGCAGAAGGGGACAACACCAAGAGACCCAGTACTTC. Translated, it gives CASRRGQHQETQYF.

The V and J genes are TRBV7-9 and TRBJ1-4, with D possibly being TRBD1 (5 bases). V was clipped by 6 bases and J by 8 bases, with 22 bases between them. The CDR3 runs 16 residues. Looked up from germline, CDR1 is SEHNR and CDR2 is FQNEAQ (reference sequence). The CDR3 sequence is CASSHQGGWLPEKLFF. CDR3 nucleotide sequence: TGTGCCAGCAGTCATCAGGGAGGGTGGCTTCCAGAAAAACTGTTTTTT.

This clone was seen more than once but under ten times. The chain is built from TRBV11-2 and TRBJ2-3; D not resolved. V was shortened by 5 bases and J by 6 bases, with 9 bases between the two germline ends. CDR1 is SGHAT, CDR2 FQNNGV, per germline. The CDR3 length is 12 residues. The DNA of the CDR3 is TGTGCCAGCAGCCCAAACGAGGATACGCAGTATTTT. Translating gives CASSPNEDTQYF.

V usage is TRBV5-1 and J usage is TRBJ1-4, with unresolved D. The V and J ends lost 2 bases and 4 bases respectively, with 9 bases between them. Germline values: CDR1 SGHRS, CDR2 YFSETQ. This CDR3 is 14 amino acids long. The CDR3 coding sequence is TGCGCCAGCAGCTTAGAGGGAATTAATGAAAAACTGTTTTTT. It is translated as CASSLEGINEKLFF.

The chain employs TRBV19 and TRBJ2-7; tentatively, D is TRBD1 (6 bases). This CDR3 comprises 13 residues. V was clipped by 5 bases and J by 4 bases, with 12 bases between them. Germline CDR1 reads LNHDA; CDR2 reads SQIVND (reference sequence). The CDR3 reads CASSPPQGYEQYF. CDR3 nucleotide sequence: TGTGCCAGTAGTCCCCCCCAGGGGTACGAGCAGTACTTC.

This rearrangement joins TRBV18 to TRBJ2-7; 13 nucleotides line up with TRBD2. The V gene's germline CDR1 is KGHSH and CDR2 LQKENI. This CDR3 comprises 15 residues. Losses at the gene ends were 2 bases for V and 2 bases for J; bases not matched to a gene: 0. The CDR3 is CASSPGLAGAYEQYF. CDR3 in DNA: TGTGCCAGCTCACCAGGACTAGCGGGGGCCTACGAGCAGTACTTC.

This chain's CDR3 is CASSEGSPGTGELFF. For the CDR3, the DNA is TGTGCCAGCAGTGAGGGCAGCCCCGGCACCGGGGAGCTGTTTTTT. This sequence joins TRBV6-6 and TRBJ2-2, with D possibly being TRBD2 (5 bases). Trimming removed 5 bases from V and 4 bases from J, with 14 bases in between. Germline V gene data show CDR1 as MNHNY and CDR2 as SVGAGI (reference sequence). The CDR3 covers 15 residues.

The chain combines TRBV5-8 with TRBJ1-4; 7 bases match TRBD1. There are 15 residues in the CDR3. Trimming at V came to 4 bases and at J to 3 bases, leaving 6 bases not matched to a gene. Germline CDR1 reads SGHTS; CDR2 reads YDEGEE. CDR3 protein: CASSSGTASNEKLFF. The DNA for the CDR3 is TGTGCCAGCAGCAGCGGGACAGCGTCTAATGAAAAACTGTTTTTT.

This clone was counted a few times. The CDR3 DNA reads TGTGCCAGCAGCTCACAGGGTTGGTCACCCCTCCACTTT. Translated, it gives CASSSQGWSPLHF. This chain connects TRBV7-8 to TRBJ1-6, with D perhaps matching TRBD1 (6 bases). V was cut by 4 bases and J by 10 bases, with 11 bases left in between. The CDR3 loop spans 13 amino acids. Per germline, CDR1 SGHVS and CDR2 FQNEAQ.

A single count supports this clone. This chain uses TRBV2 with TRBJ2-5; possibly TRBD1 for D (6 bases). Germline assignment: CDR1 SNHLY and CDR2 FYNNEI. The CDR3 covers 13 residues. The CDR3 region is CGDGDNLQETQYF. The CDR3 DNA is TGTGGGGACGGGGACAACTTGCAAGAGACCCAGTACTTC. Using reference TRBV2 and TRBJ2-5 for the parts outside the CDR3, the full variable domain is EPEVTQTPSHQVTQMGQEVILRCVPISNHLYFYWYRQILGQKVEFLVSFYNNEISEKSEIFDDQFSVERPDGSNFTLKIRSTKLEDSAMYFCGDGDNLQETQYFGPGTRLLVL.